These 3 T cell receptor beta chains were sequenced from one sample in a study of identical twins. TCRdb reanalysed the 5' RACE reads using MiXCR and keeps one entry per CDR3 protein. The sample holds approximately 220,000 distinct CDR3 sequences, around a tenth seen once. The sequencing sample was made of memory (CD45RO+) T cells sorted from blood. The origin of the receptors is a woman under 30 in good health.

This clonotype showed up many times. J is TRBJ2-3 and V is TRBV29-1; 10 positions agree with TRBD2. This CDR3 is 15 amino acids long. Germline assignment: CDR1 SQVTM and CDR2 ANQGSEA. After removal of 0 bases from V and 2 bases from J, the junction contained 2 bases not matched to a gene. For the CDR3, the DNA is TGCAGCGTTGAAGAACTAGCGGGGTCCACAGATACGCAGTATTTT. Translated, it gives CSVEELAGSTDTQYF.

This clonotype was observed a handful of times. CDR3 coding DNA: TGCAGTGCACTCATTCCCGGGAGCTACGAGCAGTACTTC. This sequence encodes CSALIPGSYEQYF. The chain links TRBV20-1 to TRBJ2-7; possibly TRBD2 for D (6 bases). This CDR3 has 13 residues. Looked up from germline, CDR1 is DFQATT and CDR2 is SNEGSKA (reference sequence). V lost 6 bases to trimming and J lost 3 bases, with 15 bases between them.

This clonotype was observed a handful of times. V and J are TRBV10-1 and TRBJ2-7; a weak D match, TRBD1 (6 bases). Germline V gives CDR1 WNHNN, CDR2 SYGVQD (reference sequence). Between the trimmed V and J ends, which lost 0 bases and 9 bases, there was a span of 15 bases. This CDR3 is 14 amino acids long. The CDR3 loop is CASSESGTLQGQYF. CDR3 sequence (DNA): TGCGCCAGCAGTGAGTCCGGGACCTTACAGGGGCAGTACTTC.